Each of the 30 T cell receptor beta chains below was sequenced from the same sample in a study of vaccination effects on CD4 cells after COVID-19. The culture ran for under eleven days, and then CD4+ T cells were isolated. These receptors are not linked to any known antigen. Only in-frame clones appear in the TCRdb table, and some are missing; sequencing was by immunoSEQ multiplex PCR. Counted here are some 31,000 clones, less than 85% occurring once; the ten biggest clones make up around 3.8%. The sequenced sample was CD4+ T cells from PBMCs cultured without peptide, obtained before COVID-19 vaccination. The receptor set was obtained from a human donor who received a COVID-19 vaccine.

The rearrangement uses TRBV6-6 and TRBJ1-1; 7 bases agree with TRBD1. The CDR3 runs to 15 residues. V shed 2 bases, J shed 5 bases, and the junction held 8 bases outside the gene matches. CDR1 and CDR2 (germline): MNHNY, SVGAGI (reference sequence). The CDR3: CASSYGGQGDTEAFF. CDR3 in DNA: TGTGCCAGCAGTTACGGAGGGCAGGGGGATACTGAAGCTTTCTTT.

The V gene is TRBV5-6, the J gene TRBJ1-1; D uncertain. Germline V gene lookup returns CDR1 SGHDT and CDR2 YYEEEE. Trimming took 1 base from V and 1 from J, leaving 14 bases between them. The CDR3 has 16 amino acids. CDR3 bases: TGTGCCAGCAGCTTGCCGGGCTCCGTTAGGAACACTGAAGCTTTCTTT. This gives the protein CASSLPGSVRNTEAFF.

The rearrangement links TRBV9 to TRBJ2-1; 7 bases are shared with TRBD2. V lost 5 bases to trimming and J lost 10 bases; unmatched junction nucleotides: 15. The CDR3 covers 15 residues. From germline, CDR1 is SGDLS and CDR2 YYNGEE. The CDR3 loop is CASRESGDPFEEQFF. The CDR3 nucleotides read TGTGCCAGCAGAGAGAGCGGGGATCCCTTCGAGGAGCAGTTCTTC. Variable domain in full (rest from reference TRBV9 and TRBJ2-1): DSGVTQTPKHLITATGQRVTLRCSPRSGDLSVYWYQQSLDQGLQFLIQYYNGEERAKGNILERFSAQQFPDLHSELNLSSLELGDSALYFCASRESGDPFEEQFFGPGTRLTVL.

CDR3 coding DNA: TGTGCCAGCAGTTACAGGGAGGACGTCGTATTCTATGGCTACACCTTC. Translating it yields CASSYREDVVFYGYTF. V gene TRBV6-5 combines with J gene TRBJ1-2; no reliable D call. The V gene's germline CDR1 is MNHEY and CDR2 SVGAGI. The CDR3 totals 16 residues. V lost 2 bases, J lost 4 bases, and 17 bases lay in between.

V usage is TRBV7-9 and J usage is TRBJ2-7, with D perhaps matching TRBD1 (5 bases). With 5 bases removed from V and 2 bases from J, the gap between germline ends came to 10 bases. Germline V CDR1 and CDR2: SEHNR, FQNEAQ (reference sequence). The CDR3 length is 13 residues. The CDR3: CASSPGRTYEQYF. The CDR3 DNA is TGTGCCAGCAGCCCAGGGCGAACCTACGAGCAGTACTTC. The full variable domain, rest sourced from reference TRBV7-9 and TRBJ2-7, is DTGVSQNPRHKITKRGQNVTFRCDPISEHNRLYWYRQTLGQGPEFLTYFQNEAQLEKSRLLSDRFSAERPKGSFSTLEIQRTEQGDSAMYLCASSPGRTYEQYFGPGTRLTVT.

The genes are TRBV9 and TRBJ1-3; 7 bases match TRBD1. V lost 3 bases, J lost 3 bases, and 6 bases stayed unmatched. Germline loops: CDR1 SGDLS, CDR2 YYNGEE. The CDR3 has 15 residues. The CDR3 bases are TGTGCCAGCAGCGGACAGGGCGCCTTTGGAAACACCATATATTTT. This translates into CASSGQGAFGNTIYF. The full variable domain, completed using reference TRBV9 and TRBJ1-3, is DSGVTQTPKHLITATGQRVTLRCSPRSGDLSVYWYQQSLDQGLQFLIQYYNGEERAKGNILERFSAQQFPDLHSELNLSSLELGDSALYFCASSGQGAFGNTIYFGEGSWLTVV.

The genes are TRBV3-1 (or the pseudogene TRBV3-2) and TRBJ2-1; possible D gene TRBD2, 5 bases. V was cut by 1 base and J by 12 bases, with 16 bases left in between. Germline lookup yields CDR1 LGHDT and CDR2 YNNKEL (reference sequence). The CDR3 loop spans 14 amino acids. For the CDR3, the DNA is TGTGCCAGCAGCCAAGGCCACAGCGGCCGGGGGCAGTTCTTC. Protein product: CASSQGHSGRGQFF.

J is TRBJ2-3 and V is TRBV6-1; 9 bases line up with TRBD1. The CDR3 totals 15 residues. CDR1 and CDR2 (germline): MNHNS, SASEGT. The trim removed 1 base at V and 6 bases at J, leaving 5 bases unmatched. The CDR3 region is CASSEGQGGFDTQYF. CDR3 coding DNA: TGTGCCAGCAGTGAAGGACAGGGGGGGTTCGATACGCAGTATTTT.

This clone was observed once. The V call is TRBV7-9, the J call TRBJ1-1; D gene ambiguous. V was clipped by 5 bases and J by 11 bases, with 15 bases between them. This CDR3 comprises 12 residues. Germline CDR1 reads SEHNR; CDR2 reads FQNEAQ (reference sequence). The CDR3 DNA is TGTGCCAGCAGCCTCCTCGGACTCGGGGCTTTCTTT. The encoded protein is CASSLLGLGAFF.

The rearrangement uses TRBV2 and TRBJ2-1, with 14 bases fitting TRBD2. Germline V gene sequence: CDR1 SNHLY, CDR2 FYNNEI. The CDR3 is 14 amino acids. After removal of 6 bases from V and 6 bases from J, the junction contained 1 base not matched to a gene. CDR3: CASRGTSGSNEQFF. The CDR3 DNA is TGTGCCAGCAGGGGGACTAGCGGGAGCAATGAGCAGTTCTTC.

V and J are TRBV6-6 and TRBJ2-7; no definite D call. From germline, CDR1 is MNHNY and CDR2 SVGAGI (reference sequence). V gave up 2 bases and J gave up 2 bases, with 10 bases separating them. The CDR3 has 14 amino acids. The CDR3 DNA follows: TGTGCCAGCAGTTACGGCCAGGCGACCTACGAGCAGTACTTC. Protein sequence: CASSYGQATYEQYF.

This clone occurred a few times. This rearrangement joins TRBV28 to TRBJ1-1, with D unresolved. The CDR3 consists of 13 residues. The germline V gene has CDR1 MDHEN and CDR2 SYDVKM. Trimming removed 1 base at V and 1 base at J, with 4 bases between. In DNA form, the CDR3 reads TGTGCCAGCAGTTTATTCCAGAACACTGAAGCTTTCTTT. This gives the protein CASSLFQNTEAFF.

The chain uses TRBV5-1 and TRBJ2-5, with D possibly being TRBD1 (5 bases). Looked up from germline, CDR1 is SGHRS and CDR2 is YFSETQ. CDR3 length equals 14 residues. With 4 bases removed from V and 2 bases from J, the gap between germline ends came to 12 bases. In DNA, the CDR3 is TGCGCCAGCAGCGGCGGACGGACACAAGAGACCCAGTACTTC. This gives the protein CASSGGRTQETQYF.

The rearrangement joins TRBV5-4 to TRBJ1-1; D might be TRBD1 (5 bases). The V and J ends lost 1 base and 3 bases respectively, with 10 bases between them. The CDR3 spans 14 residues. From germline, CDR1 is SGHNT and CDR2 YYREEE (reference sequence). The CDR3 DNA follows: TGTGCCAGCAGCTTGAGGGTGGGGGACACTGAAGCTTTCTTT. This codes for CASSLRVGDTEAFF.

This chain joins TRBV7-9 and TRBJ1-1, with TRBD1 matching 7 bases. The CDR3 is 13 amino acids. In germline, CDR1 is SEHNR, CDR2 FQNEAQ (reference sequence). Germline trimming cut 6 bases from V and 3 bases from J; bases unmatched to any gene: 4. CDR3 region: CASSGDSYTEAFF. CDR3 nucleotides: TGTGCCAGCAGTGGGGACAGCTACACTGAAGCTTTCTTT. The complete variable domain, with remaining parts taken from reference TRBV7-9 and TRBJ1-1, reads DTGVSQNPRHKITKRGQNVTFRCDPISEHNRLYWYRQTLGQGPEFLTYFQNEAQLEKSRLLSDRFSAERPKGSFSTLEIQRTEQGDSAMYLCASSGDSYTEAFFGQGTRLTVV.

V gene TRBV5-6 combines with J gene TRBJ1-1, with unresolved D. This CDR3 comprises 13 residues. The germline V gene encodes CDR1 SGHDT and CDR2 YYEEEE. The V and J ends lost 0 bases and 4 bases respectively, with 7 bases between them. CDR3 amino acids: CASSLAMSTEAFF. The CDR3 nucleotides are TGTGCCAGCAGCTTGGCCATGAGCACTGAAGCTTTCTTT.

There are a few counts of this clone. The chain has TRBV5-5 and TRBJ1-1, with D unresolved. Per germline, CDR1 SGHKS and CDR2 YYEKEE (reference sequence). There are 15 residues in the CDR3. The V gene lost 0 bases and the J gene lost 0 bases, with 9 bases spanning the gap. The CDR3 coding sequence is TGTGCCAGCAGCTTGGGGGTAGGGTTGAACACTGAAGCTTTCTTT. This gives the protein CASSLGVGLNTEAFF.

The chain has TRBV3-1 (or the pseudogene TRBV3-2) and TRBJ2-1; D gene ambiguous. The germline V gene encodes CDR1 LGHDT and CDR2 YNNKEL (reference sequence). V was shortened by 4 bases and J by 0 bases, with 10 bases between the two germline ends. This CDR3 contains 15 residues. The CDR3: CASSLTANSYNEQFF. The CDR3 region has the DNA TGTGCCAGCAGCCTCACAGCAAACTCCTACAATGAGCAGTTCTTC.

This clone was detected a few times. The rearrangement joins TRBV27 to TRBJ2-1; 10 nucleotides line up with TRBD2. V shed 6 bases, J shed 5 bases, and the junction held 7 bases outside the gene matches. The CDR3 totals 15 residues. Germline values: CDR1 MNHEY, CDR2 SMNVEV (reference sequence). The CDR3 bases are TGTGCCAGCAGGGTTAGCGGGGGGACACACAATGAGCAGTTCTTC. This sequence encodes CASRVSGGTHNEQFF.

The chain links TRBV29-1 to TRBJ1-5; D gene ambiguous. Germline V gives CDR1 SQVTM, CDR2 ANQGSEA. There are 13 residues in the CDR3. Trimming left V 5 bases short and J 3 bases short, with 11 bases between. Here the CDR3 reads CSVLEAINQPQHF. CDR3 coding DNA: TGCAGCGTTCTAGAGGCGATCAATCAGCCCCAGCATTTT.

This clone was counted a few times. The chain has TRBV7-9 and TRBJ2-5; 10 bases map to TRBD2. From germline, CDR1 is SEHNR and CDR2 FQNEAQ (reference sequence). CDR3 size: 16 residues. J was trimmed by 5 bases and V by 5 bases; bases with no gene match: 11. This CDR3 reads CASSIQPGLATETQYF. The CDR3 region has the DNA TGTGCCAGCAGCATCCAACCGGGACTAGCGACGGAGACCCAGTACTTC.

This clone was seen a handful of times. The chain joins TRBV5-6 to TRBJ1-2; 10 bases line up with TRBD1. Trimming cost V 2 bases and J 8 bases; bases outside gene matches: 9. Per germline, CDR1 SGHDT and CDR2 YYEEEE. This CDR3 is built from 15 residues. DNA for the CDR3: TGTGCCAGCAGCTTACTCACCGGGACAGGGGAGGGCTACACCTTC. The encoded protein is CASSLLTGTGEGYTF.

A few counts support this clone. This sample also contains other DNA sequences that code for the same CDR3. The genes are TRBV20-1 and TRBJ2-4, with TRBD1 identical over 7 bases. The V and J ends lost 3 bases and 0 bases, in that order; junction bases with no gene match: 8. The CDR3 loop spans 16 amino acids. Germline CDR1 DFQATT, CDR2 SNEGSKA (reference sequence). The CDR3 region is CSASRKGASAKNIQYF. The CDR3, as DNA: TGCAGTGCTAGTCGTAAGGGGGCATCAGCCAAAAACATTCAGTACTTC.

This chain uses TRBV5-1 with TRBJ2-1, with 9 bases that match TRBD2. The trim removed 7 bases at V and 10 bases at J, leaving 9 bases unmatched. Germline lookup yields CDR1 SGHRS and CDR2 YFSETQ. The length of the CDR3 is 13 residues. CDR3 in amino acids: CASGIAGEREQFF. The CDR3 DNA is TGCGCCAGCGGAATAGCGGGAGAAAGGGAGCAGTTCTTC.

This sequence joins TRBV12-3 or TRBV12-4 and TRBJ2-7; maybe TRBD1 (6 bases). The CDR3 consists of 11 residues. Between the trimmed V and J ends, which lost 11 bases and 5 bases, there was a span of 13 bases. CDR3 sequence: CALNAGDEQYF. CDR3 in DNA: TGTGCCCTCAATGCAGGGGACGAGCAGTACTTC.

The gene calls are TRBV5-6 and TRBJ2-5; no reliable D call. CDR3 length: 15 residues. Germline V gives CDR1 SGHDT, CDR2 YYEEEE. The germline V and J ends were trimmed by 1 base and 2 bases, with 12 bases remaining between them. The CDR3 is CASSLFSGPQETQYF. CDR3 DNA: TGTGCCAGCAGCTTGTTTTCAGGCCCGCAAGAGACCCAGTACTTC.

The CDR3 nucleotides are TGTGCCAGCAGCTTAGGGGTTACCGGGACAGGGAGCACAGATACGCAGTATTTT. Protein: CASSLGVTGTGSTDTQYF. This rearrangement joins TRBV7-9 to TRBJ2-3; the match to TRBD1 covers 9 bases. The CDR3 loop spans 18 amino acids. In germline, CDR1 is SEHNR, CDR2 FQNEAQ (reference sequence). V lost 1 base, J lost 0 bases, and 8 bases stayed unmatched.

This chain joins TRBV6-5 and TRBJ2-5, with D perhaps assigned TRBD1 or TRBD2 (5 bases each). V dropped 7 bases and J dropped 5 bases, with 14 bases sitting between them. Per germline, CDR1 MNHEY and CDR2 SVGAGI. The CDR3 has 13 residues. For the CDR3, the DNA is TGTGCCAGCACCCCGGGACCATGGGAGACCCAGTACTTC. Translating it yields CASTPGPWETQYF.

V gene TRBV25-1 combines with J gene TRBJ2-7, with 11 bases lining up with TRBD2. This CDR3 is built from 16 residues. V dropped 1 base and J dropped 4; count of bases not matched to a gene: 6. Per the germline V gene, CDR1 is MGHDK and CDR2 is SYGVNS. Here the CDR3 reads CASSESQGLAVYEQYF. CDR3 in DNA: TGTGCCAGCAGTGAATCCCAGGGACTAGCGGTTTACGAGCAGTACTTC.

The CDR3 loop reads CASSILPGARTEAFF. The CDR3 bases are TGTGCCAGTAGTATACTCCCCGGGGCGAGGACTGAAGCTTTCTTT. This sequence joins TRBV19 and TRBJ1-1, with a possible D match to TRBD1 (5 bases). Germline CDR1 is LNHDA and CDR2 is SQIVND (reference sequence). The CDR3 is 15 amino acids. V gave up 2 bases and J gave up 5 bases, with 15 bases separating them.